The clone carrying this T cell receptor (beta chain) showed up many times. The antigen is not known. Attachment of unique molecular identifiers was made to individual cDNA molecules. TCRdb redid the calling of the 5' RACE reads with MiXCR, one entry per CDR3 protein. The sample includes tens of thousands of distinct CDR3 sequences, around 12% of them seen just once. This sample is part of a study of early T cells in non-severe SARS-CoV-2 infection. Across the whole study: Sequencing targeted bulk RNA from unsorted whole blood, leaving chains unpaired. General study results and limits: A preference for anti-spike CD8 responses marked VDJdb matching, which missed private and CD4 specificities.

The germline V gene encodes CDR1 SGHAT and CDR2 FQNNGV. The CDR3 length is 19 residues. V lost 2 bases and J lost 2, with 24 bases in between. This TCR was recovered from an adult who was a healthcare worker with PCR-confirmed SARS-CoV-2 infection or an uninfected control (not recorded which). The chain recombines TRBV11-2 with TRBJ1-1; D not certain. The sample consisted of whole blood. In DNA, the CDR3 is TGTGCCAGCAGCTTACATTCCCCCCCGGGCGGACTTGGAAACACTGAAGCTTTCTTT. It specifies CASSLHSPPGGLGNTEAFF.